Below are 18 T cell receptor beta chains sequenced from a single sample in a study of T cell responses to AZD1222 COVID-19 vaccine. Here immunoSEQ multiplex PCR was the method, and the copy in TCRdb shows in-frame clones only, minus some. The top ten hold around 8% of the sample, which has fewer than 95,000 clones, 75% to 95% seen once. The sequences come from peripheral blood, collected 28 days after the second AZD1222 dose. These receptors were obtained from an adult who received the AZD1222 COVID-19 vaccine.

The rearrangement uses TRBV24-1 and TRBJ1-3, with D possibly matching TRBD1 (6 bases). There are 13 residues in the CDR3. V was cut by 6 bases and J by 8 bases, with 13 bases left in between. In germline, CDR1 is KGHDR, CDR2 SFDVKD. The CDR3 region has the DNA TGTGCCACCAGTACGGCAGGGGAGGACACCATATATTTT. Residues: CATSTAGEDTIYF.

The gene calls are TRBV3-1 (or the pseudogene TRBV3-2) and TRBJ2-2, with 11 bases identical to TRBD2. Trimming took 4 bases from V and 5 from J; bases not matched to a gene: 6. Germline assignment: CDR1 LGHDT and CDR2 YNNKEL (reference sequence). The CDR3 runs to 16 residues. CDR3 amino acids: CASSPRLAGKTGELFF. The CDR3 nucleotides read TGTGCCAGCAGCCCCCGACTAGCGGGAAAAACCGGGGAGCTGTTTTTT.

This sequence joins TRBV6-6 and TRBJ1-2; D is unresolved. V was cut by 10 bases and J by 6 bases, with 24 bases left in between. This CDR3 spans 15 amino acids. Germline CDR1 and CDR2: MNHNY and SVGAGI (reference sequence). This CDR3 is CATLNLRLLQDGYTF. In nucleotides, the CDR3 is TGTGCCACCCTGAACCTTAGATTGCTCCAGGATGGCTACACCTTC.

The chain recombines TRBV28 with TRBJ2-7, with D tentatively TRBD2 (5 bases). The V gene's germline CDR1 is MDHEN and CDR2 SYDVKM. Trimming removed 8 bases at V and 2 bases at J, with 19 bases between. This CDR3 has 15 residues. CDR3 loop: CASPIPAAEPYEQYF. For the CDR3, the DNA is TGTGCCAGCCCCATTCCGGCAGCGGAGCCCTACGAGCAGTACTTC. The variable domain in full, with the rest retrieved from reference TRBV28 and TRBJ2-7, is DVKVTQSSRYLVKRTGEKVFLECVQDMDHENMFWYRQDPGLGLRLIYFSYDVKMKEKGDIPEGYSVSREKKERFSLILESASTNQTSMYLCASPIPAAEPYEQYFGPGTRLTVT.

CDR3 in amino acids: CASSQNPTGANTEAFF. As DNA, the CDR3 is TGTGCCAGCAGCCAAAATCCGACAGGGGCGAACACTGAAGCTTTCTTT. The gene calls are TRBV3-1 (or the pseudogene TRBV3-2) and TRBJ1-1; 8 bases are a match to TRBD1. The CDR3 extends over 16 amino acids. Trimming at V came to 2 bases and at J to 1 base, leaving 6 bases not matched to a gene. The germline CDR1 and CDR2 sequences are LGHDT and YNNKEL (reference sequence).

The V call is TRBV21-1, the J call TRBJ2-7; TRBD2 is the table's D call and was not checked against the DNA. TRBV21-1 is a pseudogene locus. CDR3 length: 19 residues. The CDR3 spells CASRGERGNPRSRDREQYF. The CDR3 nucleotides read TGTGCCAGCCGGGGGGAAAGGGGGAATCCAAGATCGCGGGATCGGGAGCAGTACTTC.

The rearrangement joins TRBV5-4 to TRBJ2-2; 11 nucleotides match TRBD2. From germline, CDR1 is SGHNT and CDR2 YYREEE (reference sequence). V trimming: 4 bases; J trimming: 2 bases; junction bases outside the gene matches: 4. This CDR3 spans 16 amino acids. The CDR3 nucleotides are TGTGCCAGCAGCGCGACTAGCGGGACAAACACCGGGGAGCTGTTTTTT. Its translation: CASSATSGTNTGELFF.

V usage is TRBV19 and J usage is TRBJ2-1; D gene uncertain. This CDR3 has 15 amino acids. Germline V gene lookup returns CDR1 LNHDA and CDR2 SQIVND (reference sequence). Trimming shortened V by 6 bases and J by 9 bases, and 21 bases separated the two germline ends. The CDR3 DNA reads TGTGCCAGTAGCGGAATAGTCGGGCTCATCGTTGAGCAGTTCTTC. This translates into CASSGIVGLIVEQFF.

This clone was found once. This chain links TRBV2 with TRBJ2-4; the match to TRBD2 covers 11 bases. Trimming removed 7 bases from V and 6 bases from J; junction bases left unmatched: 14. The germline gives CDR1 SNHLY, CDR2 FYNNEI. CDR3 length: 17 amino acids. The CDR3 bases are TGTGCCAGCACCAGACCAGGGCAGACTAGCGGGGTAAACATTCAGTACTTC. Translation: CASTRPGQTSGVNIQYF.

This clone was counted a few times. The chain has TRBV5-1 and TRBJ1-5; 9 bases are a match to TRBD1. V dropped 5 bases and J dropped 3; count of bases not matched to a gene: 6. The CDR3 length is 15 residues. Looked up from germline, CDR1 is SGHRS and CDR2 is YFSETQ. The CDR3 DNA sequence: TGCGCCAGCAGTCAAGGGACAGGGCCCAATCAGCCCCAGCATTTT. Its translation is CASSQGTGPNQPQHF.

This clone was seen only once. The chain links TRBV5-1 to TRBJ1-5; maybe TRBD1 (5 bases). Per the germline V gene, CDR1 is SGHRS and CDR2 is YFSETQ. V was shortened by 4 bases and J by 5 bases, with 13 bases between the two germline ends. The CDR3 runs 14 residues. DNA for the CDR3: TGCGCCAGCAGCCCCAGTTCGGGGGATCAGCCCCAGCATTTT. This translates into CASSPSSGDQPQHF.

The chain uses TRBV3-1 (or the pseudogene TRBV3-2) and TRBJ2-1; maybe TRBD2 (7 bases). CDR3 length: 17 amino acids. Germline CDR1 is LGHDT and CDR2 is YNNKEL (reference sequence). Trimming removed 7 bases at V and 8 bases at J, with 27 bases between. CDR3 amino acids: CASTRNMGASGRDEQFF. The CDR3 DNA follows: TGTGCCAGCACCCGAAATATGGGGGCTAGCGGAAGGGATGAGCAGTTCTTC.

This chain joins TRBV5-4 and TRBJ2-5; D possibly corresponds to TRBD1 (6 bases). The CDR3 loop spans 13 amino acids. V dropped 0 bases and J dropped 5 bases, with 8 bases sitting between them. Germline V gives CDR1 SGHNT, CDR2 YYREEE (reference sequence). The CDR3 loop reads CASSLAGVETQYF. CDR3 bases: TGTGCCAGCAGCTTGGCAGGGGTCGAGACCCAGTACTTC.

Here the CDR3 reads CASSPAPGLAGGHEQFF. The CDR3 region has the DNA TGTGCCAGCAGTCCGGCTCCGGGACTAGCGGGAGGCCATGAGCAGTTCTTC. This chain uses TRBV6-2 or TRBV6-3 with TRBJ2-1, with 15 bases fitting TRBD2. This CDR3 spans 17 amino acids. V trimming: 5 bases; J trimming: 8 bases; junction bases outside the gene matches: 10. Germline lookup yields CDR1 MNHEY and CDR2 SVGEGT.

The chain has TRBV19 and TRBJ1-5, with TRBD1 as a possible D gene (5 bases). This CDR3 has 14 amino acids. Germline loops: CDR1 LNHDA, CDR2 SQIVND (reference sequence). V lost 5 bases and J lost 2, with 10 bases in between. CDR3 DNA sequence: TGTGCCAGTAGTGCCAGGGTTGGCAATCAGCCCCAGCATTTT. Its protein is CASSARVGNQPQHF. The variable domain in full, completed from reference TRBV19 and TRBJ1-5, reads DGGITQSPKYLFRKEGQNVTLSCEQNLNHDAMYWYRQDPGQGLRLIYYSQIVNDFQKGDIAEGYSVSREKKESFPLTVTSAQKNPTAFYLCASSARVGNQPQHFGDGTRLSIL.

CDR3 sequence (DNA): TGCGCCAGCAGCCCCACCCCCGGGACAGGGGGAAGCTCCTATAATTCACCCCTCCACTTT. This translates into CASSPTPGTGGSSYNSPLHF. The chain employs TRBV4-1 and TRBJ1-6, with TRBD1 matching 11 bases. There are 20 residues in the CDR3. V was clipped by 4 bases and J by 0 bases; unmatched bases: 11. CDR1 is MGHRA and CDR2 is YSYEKL in the germline V gene.

The V gene is TRBV30, the J gene TRBJ1-2; D is unclear. Germline CDR1 is GTSNPN and CDR2 is SVGIG (reference sequence). Trimming cost V 2 bases and J 5 bases, with 9 bases left between them. The CDR3 runs to 12 residues. The CDR3 here is CAWSHGRYGYTF. The CDR3 DNA follows: TGTGCCTGGAGTCACGGCCGTTATGGCTACACCTTC.

The J gene is TRBJ2-5, the V gene TRBV7-9; the D is unclear. The CDR3 is made up of 14 amino acids. The germline gives CDR1 SEHNR, CDR2 FQNEAQ (reference sequence). Trimming left V 0 bases short and J 5 bases short, with 10 bases between. The CDR3 sequence: CASSLASGSETQYF. The CDR3 DNA follows: TGTGCCAGCAGCTTAGCGTCAGGTTCGGAGACCCAGTACTTC. The entire variable domain, with the rest obtained from reference TRBV7-9 and TRBJ2-5, is as follows: DTGVSQNPRHKITKRGQNVTFRCDPISEHNRLYWYRQTLGQGPEFLTYFQNEAQLEKSRLLSDRFSAERPKGSFSTLEIQRTEQGDSAMYLCASSLASGSETQYFGPGTRLLVL.